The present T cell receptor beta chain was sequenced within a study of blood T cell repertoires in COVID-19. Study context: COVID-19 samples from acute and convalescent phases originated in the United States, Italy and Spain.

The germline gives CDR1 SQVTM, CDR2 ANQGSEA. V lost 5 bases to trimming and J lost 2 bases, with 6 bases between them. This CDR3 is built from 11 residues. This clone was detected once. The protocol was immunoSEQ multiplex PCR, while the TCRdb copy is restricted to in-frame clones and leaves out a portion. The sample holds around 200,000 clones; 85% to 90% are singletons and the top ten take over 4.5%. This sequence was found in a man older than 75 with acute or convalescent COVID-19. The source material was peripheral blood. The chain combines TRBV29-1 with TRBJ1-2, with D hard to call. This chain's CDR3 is CSVTENYGYTF. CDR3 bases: TGCAGCGTTACAGAGAACTATGGCTACACCTTC.